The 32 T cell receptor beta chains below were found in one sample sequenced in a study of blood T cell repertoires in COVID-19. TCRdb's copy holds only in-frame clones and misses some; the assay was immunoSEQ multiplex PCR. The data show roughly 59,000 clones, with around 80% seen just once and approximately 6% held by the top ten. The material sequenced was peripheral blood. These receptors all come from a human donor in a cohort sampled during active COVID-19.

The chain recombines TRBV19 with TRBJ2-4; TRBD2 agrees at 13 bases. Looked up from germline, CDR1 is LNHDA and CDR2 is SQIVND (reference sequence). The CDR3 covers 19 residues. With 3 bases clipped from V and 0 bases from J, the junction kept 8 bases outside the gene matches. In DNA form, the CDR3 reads TGTGCCAGTAGTATTCAGACTAGCGGGGGGAACATAGCCAAAAACATTCAGTACTTC. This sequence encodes CASSIQTSGGNIAKNIQYF.

This chain's CDR3 is CASSRYRADTQYF. CDR3 DNA sequence: TGTGCCAGCAGCAGATACAGGGCAGATACGCAGTATTTT. The genes are TRBV27 and TRBJ2-3, with a weak D call TRBD1 (6 bases). The CDR3 covers 13 residues. Germline V gives CDR1 MNHEY, CDR2 SMNVEV (reference sequence). V lost 6 bases, J lost 4 bases, and 11 bases lay in between.

Here the CDR3 reads CASRGQGIGGYTF. The CDR3, as DNA: TGTGCCAGCAGGGGACAGGGTATAGGTGGCTACACCTTC. The rearrangement joins TRBV6-5 to TRBJ1-2; 9 bases fit TRBD1. The ends lost 6 bases at V and 7 bases at J; junction bases unmatched: 6. Germline CDR1 reads MNHEY; CDR2 reads SVGAGI. This CDR3 is 13 amino acids long.

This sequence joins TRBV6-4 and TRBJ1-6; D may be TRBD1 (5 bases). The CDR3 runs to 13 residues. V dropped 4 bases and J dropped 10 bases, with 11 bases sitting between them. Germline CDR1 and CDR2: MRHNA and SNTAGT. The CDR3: CASSARAASPLHF. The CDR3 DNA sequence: TGTGCCAGCAGTGCCAGGGCGGCGTCACCCCTCCACTTT.

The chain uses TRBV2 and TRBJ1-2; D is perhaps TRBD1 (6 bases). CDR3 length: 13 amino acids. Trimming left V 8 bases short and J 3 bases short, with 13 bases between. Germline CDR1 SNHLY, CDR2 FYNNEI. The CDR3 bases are TGTGCCAGCGCTAGGGGGACGGACTATGGCTACACCTTC. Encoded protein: CASARGTDYGYTF.

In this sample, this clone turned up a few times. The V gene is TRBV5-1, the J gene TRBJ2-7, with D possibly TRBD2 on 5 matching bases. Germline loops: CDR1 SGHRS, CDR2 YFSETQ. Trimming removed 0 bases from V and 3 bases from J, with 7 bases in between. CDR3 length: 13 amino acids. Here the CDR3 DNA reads TGCGCCAGCAGCTTGGCGGGGAACTACGAGCAGTACTTC. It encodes CASSLAGNYEQYF.

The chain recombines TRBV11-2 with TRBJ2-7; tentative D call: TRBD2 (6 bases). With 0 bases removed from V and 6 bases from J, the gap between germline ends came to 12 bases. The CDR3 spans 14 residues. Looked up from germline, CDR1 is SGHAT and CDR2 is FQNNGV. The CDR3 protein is CASSLDLAGSEQYF. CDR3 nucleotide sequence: TGTGCCAGCAGCTTAGACCTGGCCGGGAGCGAGCAGTACTTC.

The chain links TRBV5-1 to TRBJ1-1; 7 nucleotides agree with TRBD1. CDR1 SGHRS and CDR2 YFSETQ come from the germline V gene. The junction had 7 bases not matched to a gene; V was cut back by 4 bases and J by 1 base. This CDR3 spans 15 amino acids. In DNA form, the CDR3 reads TGCGCCAGCAGCGCACAGGGGCTACCGAACACTGAAGCTTTCTTT. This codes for CASSAQGLPNTEAFF.

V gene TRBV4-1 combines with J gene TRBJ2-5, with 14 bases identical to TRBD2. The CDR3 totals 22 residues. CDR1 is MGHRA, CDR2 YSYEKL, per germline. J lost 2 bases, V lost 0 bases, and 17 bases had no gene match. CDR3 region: CASSQEGTSGSILCMSQETQYF. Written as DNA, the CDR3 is TGCGCCAGCAGCCAAGAAGGGACTAGCGGGAGTATATTGTGTATGAGTCAAGAGACCCAGTACTTC.

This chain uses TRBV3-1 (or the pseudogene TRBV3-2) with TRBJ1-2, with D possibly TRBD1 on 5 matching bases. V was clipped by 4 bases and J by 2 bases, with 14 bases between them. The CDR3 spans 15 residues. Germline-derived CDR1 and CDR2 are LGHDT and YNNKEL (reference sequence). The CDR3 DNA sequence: TGTGCCAGCAGCCCCAGGGAAGCGCCGAACTATGGCTACACCTTC. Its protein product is CASSPREAPNYGYTF.

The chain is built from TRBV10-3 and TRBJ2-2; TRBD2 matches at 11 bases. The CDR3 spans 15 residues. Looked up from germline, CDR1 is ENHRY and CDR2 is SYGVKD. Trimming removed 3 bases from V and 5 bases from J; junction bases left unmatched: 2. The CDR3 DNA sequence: TGTGCCATCAGTGATCTAGCGGGAGGAACCGGGGAGCTGTTTTTT. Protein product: CAISDLAGGTGELFF.

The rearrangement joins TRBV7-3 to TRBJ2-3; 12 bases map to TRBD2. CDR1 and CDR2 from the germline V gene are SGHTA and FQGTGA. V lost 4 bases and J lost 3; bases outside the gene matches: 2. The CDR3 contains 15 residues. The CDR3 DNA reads TGTGCCAGCAGCTCAGGGACTAGCGGGACAGATACGCAGTATTTT. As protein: CASSSGTSGTDTQYF.

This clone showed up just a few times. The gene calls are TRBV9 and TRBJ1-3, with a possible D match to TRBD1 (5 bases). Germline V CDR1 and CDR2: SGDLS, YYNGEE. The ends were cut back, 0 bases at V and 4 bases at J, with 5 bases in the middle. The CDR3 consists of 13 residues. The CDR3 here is CASSVDRGNTIYF. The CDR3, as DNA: TGTGCCAGCAGCGTAGACAGGGGAAACACCATATATTTT.

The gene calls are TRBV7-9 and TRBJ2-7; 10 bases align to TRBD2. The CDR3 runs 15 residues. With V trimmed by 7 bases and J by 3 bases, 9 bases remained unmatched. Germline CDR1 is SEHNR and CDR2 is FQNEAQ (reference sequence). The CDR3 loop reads CASTQGIAGGYEQYF. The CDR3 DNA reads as TGTGCCAGCACCCAGGGAATAGCGGGAGGCTACGAGCAGTACTTC.

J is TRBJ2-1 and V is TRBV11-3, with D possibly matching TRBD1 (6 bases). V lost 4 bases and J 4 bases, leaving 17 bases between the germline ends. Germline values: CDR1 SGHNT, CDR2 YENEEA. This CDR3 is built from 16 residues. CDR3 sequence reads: CASSSGAGQGYNEQFF. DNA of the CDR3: TGTGCCAGCAGCTCCGGAGCAGGCCAGGGGTACAATGAGCAGTTCTTC. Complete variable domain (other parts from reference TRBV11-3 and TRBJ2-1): EAGVVQSPRYKIIEKKQPVAFWCNPISGHNTLYWYLQNLGQGPELLIRYENEEAVDDSQLPKDRFSAERLKGVDSTLKIQPAELGDSAVYLCASSSGAGQGYNEQFFGPGTRLTVL.

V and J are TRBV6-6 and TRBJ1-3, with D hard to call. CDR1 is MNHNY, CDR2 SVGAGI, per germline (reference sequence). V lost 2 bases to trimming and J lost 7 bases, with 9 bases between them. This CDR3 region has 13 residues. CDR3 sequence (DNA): TGTGCCAGCAGTTACGGGAGATTCAACACCATATATTTT. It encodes CASSYGRFNTIYF.

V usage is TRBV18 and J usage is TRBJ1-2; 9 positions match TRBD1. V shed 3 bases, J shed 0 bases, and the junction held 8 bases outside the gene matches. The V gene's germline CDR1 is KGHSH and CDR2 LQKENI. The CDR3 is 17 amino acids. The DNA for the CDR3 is TGTGCCAGCTCACCGGCCGGGACAGGGACCTCTAACTATGGCTACACCTTC. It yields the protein CASSPAGTGTSNYGYTF.

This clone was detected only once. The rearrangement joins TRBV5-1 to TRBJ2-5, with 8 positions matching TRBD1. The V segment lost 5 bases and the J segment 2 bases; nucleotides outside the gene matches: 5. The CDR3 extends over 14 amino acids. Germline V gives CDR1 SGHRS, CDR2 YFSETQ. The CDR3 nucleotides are TGCGCCAGCAGGACAGGGGTTTTACAAGAGACCCAGTACTTC. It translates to CASRTGVLQETQYF.

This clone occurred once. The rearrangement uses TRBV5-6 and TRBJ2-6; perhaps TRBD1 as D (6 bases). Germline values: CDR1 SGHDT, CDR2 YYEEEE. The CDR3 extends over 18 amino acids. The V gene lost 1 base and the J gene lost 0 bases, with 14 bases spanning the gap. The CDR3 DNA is TGTGCCAGCAGCTTGCAGGGGTCCCCCTTCTCTGGGGCCAACGTCCTGACTTTC. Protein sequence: CASSLQGSPFSGANVLTF.

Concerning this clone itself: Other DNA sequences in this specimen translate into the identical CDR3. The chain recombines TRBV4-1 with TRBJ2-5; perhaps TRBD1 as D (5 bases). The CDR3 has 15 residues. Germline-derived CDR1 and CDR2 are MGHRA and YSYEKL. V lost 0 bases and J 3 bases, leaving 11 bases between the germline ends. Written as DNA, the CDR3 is TGCGCCAGCAGCCAAGATGGGCAGGGAAAAGAGACCCAGTACTTC. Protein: CASSQDGQGKETQYF.

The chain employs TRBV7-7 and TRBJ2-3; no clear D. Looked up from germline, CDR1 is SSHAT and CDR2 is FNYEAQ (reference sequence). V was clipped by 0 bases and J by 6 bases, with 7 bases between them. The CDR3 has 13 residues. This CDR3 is CASSLALRDTQYF. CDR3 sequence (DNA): TGTGCCAGCAGCTTAGCGCTACGGGATACGCAGTATTTT.

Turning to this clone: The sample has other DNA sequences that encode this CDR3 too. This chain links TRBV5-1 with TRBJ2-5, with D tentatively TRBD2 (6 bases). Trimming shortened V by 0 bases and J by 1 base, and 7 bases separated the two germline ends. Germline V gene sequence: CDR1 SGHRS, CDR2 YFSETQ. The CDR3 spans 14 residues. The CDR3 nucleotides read TGCGCCAGCAGCTTGGGGGACTTCCAAGAGACCCAGTACTTC. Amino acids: CASSLGDFQETQYF.

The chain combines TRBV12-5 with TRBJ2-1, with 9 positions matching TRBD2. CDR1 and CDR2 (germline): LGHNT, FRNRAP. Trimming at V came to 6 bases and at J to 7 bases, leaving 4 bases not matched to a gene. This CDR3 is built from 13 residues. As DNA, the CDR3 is TGTGCTAGTGGGCGGGGGGGCAAGAATGAGCAGTTCTTC. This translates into CASGRGGKNEQFF. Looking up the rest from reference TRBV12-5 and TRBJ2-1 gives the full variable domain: DARVTQTPRHKVTEMGQEVTMRCQPILGHNTVFWYRQTMMQGLELLAYFRNRAPLDDSGMPKDRFSAEMPDATLATLKIQPSEPRDSAVYFCASGRGGKNEQFFGPGTRLTVL.

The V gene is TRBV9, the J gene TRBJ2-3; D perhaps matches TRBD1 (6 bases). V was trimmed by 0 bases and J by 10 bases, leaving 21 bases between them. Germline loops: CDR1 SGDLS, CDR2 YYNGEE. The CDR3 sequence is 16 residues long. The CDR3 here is CASSVASMGEGGSQYF. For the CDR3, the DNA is TGTGCCAGCAGCGTAGCGTCCATGGGAGAAGGGGGTTCGCAGTATTTT.

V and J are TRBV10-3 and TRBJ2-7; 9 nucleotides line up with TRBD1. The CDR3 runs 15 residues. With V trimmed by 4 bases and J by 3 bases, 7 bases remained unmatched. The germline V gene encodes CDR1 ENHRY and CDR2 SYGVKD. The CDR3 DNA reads TGTGCCATCAGTGGGGGACAGGGTAGAAACTACGAGCAGTACTTC. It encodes CAISGGQGRNYEQYF.

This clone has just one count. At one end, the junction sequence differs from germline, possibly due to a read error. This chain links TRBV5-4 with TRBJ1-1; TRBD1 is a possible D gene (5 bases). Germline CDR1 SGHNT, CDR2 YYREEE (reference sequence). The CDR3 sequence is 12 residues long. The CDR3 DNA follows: TGTGCCAGCAGCCCACAGGATCGGAAGGGCAGCTTT. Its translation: CASSPQDRKGSF. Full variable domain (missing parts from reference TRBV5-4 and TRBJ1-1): ETGVTQSPTHLIKTRGQQVTLRCSSQSGHNTVSWYQQALGQGPQFIFQYYREEENGRGNFPPRFSGLQFPNYSSELNVNALELDDSALYLCASSPQDRKGSFGQGTRLTVV.

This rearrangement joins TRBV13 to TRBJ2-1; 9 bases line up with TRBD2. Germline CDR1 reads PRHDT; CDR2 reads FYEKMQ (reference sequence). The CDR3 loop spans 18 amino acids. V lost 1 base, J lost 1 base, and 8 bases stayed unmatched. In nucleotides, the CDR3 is TGTGCCAGCAGCTTAGTTTTTGCGGGAGGGCTGTCCTACAATGAGCAGTTCTTC. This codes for CASSLVFAGGLSYNEQFF.

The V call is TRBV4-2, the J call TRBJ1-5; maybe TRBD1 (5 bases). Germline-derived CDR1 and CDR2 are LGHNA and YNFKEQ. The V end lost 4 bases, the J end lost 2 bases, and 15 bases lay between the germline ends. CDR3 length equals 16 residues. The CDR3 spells CASSRGGAEGNQPQHF. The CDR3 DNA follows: TGTGCCAGCAGCCGAGGAGGGGCAGAAGGCAATCAGCCCCAGCATTTT.

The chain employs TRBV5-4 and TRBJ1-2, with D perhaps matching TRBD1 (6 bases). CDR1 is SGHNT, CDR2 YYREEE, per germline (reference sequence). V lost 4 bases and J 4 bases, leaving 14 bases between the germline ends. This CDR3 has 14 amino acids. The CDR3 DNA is TGTGCCAGCAGCCCTGGACAGAACCTCTATGGCTACACCTTC. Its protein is CASSPGQNLYGYTF.

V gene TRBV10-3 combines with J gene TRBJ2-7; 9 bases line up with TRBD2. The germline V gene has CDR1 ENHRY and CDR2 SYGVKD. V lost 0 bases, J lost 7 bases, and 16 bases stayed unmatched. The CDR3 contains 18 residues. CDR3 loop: CAISESGGSGSGGWEQYF. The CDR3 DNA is TGTGCCATCAGTGAGTCCGGCGGTAGCGGGAGTGGAGGCTGGGAGCAGTACTTC.

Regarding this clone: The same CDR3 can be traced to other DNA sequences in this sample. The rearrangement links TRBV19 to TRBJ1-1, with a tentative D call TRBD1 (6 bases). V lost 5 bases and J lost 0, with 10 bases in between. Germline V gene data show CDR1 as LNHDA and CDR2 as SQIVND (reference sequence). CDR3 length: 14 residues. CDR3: CASSDGQMNTEAFF. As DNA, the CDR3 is TGTGCCAGTAGTGACGGACAGATGAACACTGAAGCTTTCTTT.

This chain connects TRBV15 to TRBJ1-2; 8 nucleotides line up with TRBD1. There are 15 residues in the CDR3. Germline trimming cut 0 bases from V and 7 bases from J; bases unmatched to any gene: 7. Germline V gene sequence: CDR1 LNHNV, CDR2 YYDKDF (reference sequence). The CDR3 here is CATSRDTGGRGGYTF. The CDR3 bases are TGTGCCACCAGCAGAGATACAGGGGGAAGAGGTGGCTACACCTTC.